The present TCR beta chain was sequenced within a study of vaccination and CD4 T cells after COVID-19. Overall study: Sampling post-COVID took place a median around 99 days after diagnosis (range 35 to 161). Overlapping spike peptides of SARS-CoV-2, HCoV-NL63, HCoV-OC43 and HCoV-229E were used, and cells were stimulated with them.

Germline V lookup: CDR1 ENHRY, CDR2 SYGVKD. The CDR3 is 13 amino acids. Trimming removed 5 bases at V and 1 base at J, with 6 bases between. This clonotype ranks as medium-sized. Its antigen is currently unknown. Cultured CD4+ T cell DNA underwent sequencing with the Oncomine TCR Beta short-read assay. It was from cultured CD4+ T cells that genomic DNA was extracted. TCRdb reprocessed the PCR reads via MiXCR and lists one record per CDR3 protein. Here the sample spans around 9,000 distinct CDR3 sequences, about 30% being singletons. The treatment is: roughly 11-day PBMC culture with coronavirus spike peptide pools or control peptides (ViraFEST assay). Ahead of the COVID-19 pandemic (2011-2018), the CD4+ T cells of the unexposed donor were collected. The ViraFEST method relied on peptide pools to expand antigen-specific T cells, followed by TCR sequencing. PBMC cultures, at 1.5 million to 2.5 million cells per well, received approximately 9.1 IU/ml IL-2 and about 9.3 ug/ml peptide pools.

This sequence joins TRBV10-3 and TRBJ1-5; a possible D gene is TRBD1 (6 bases). The specimen was CD4+ T cells from blood, cultured in vitro. The sequence was obtained from a human donor in good health. The CDR3 nucleotides are TGTGCCATCAGTACAGGGAGCAATCAGCCCCAGCATTTT. Amino acid sequence: CAISTGSNQPQHF.